This TCR beta chain was found in a study of blood T cell repertoires in COVID-19. About the research overall: Whether acute or convalescent, the COVID-19 samples came from the United States, Italy and Spain. Sources were T cells, B-cell-depleted T cells, or PBMCs; the material itself was cDNA or gDNA.

The authors' processing: Using reference gene primer amplification, nucleated cell counts were estimated. The table came from immunoSEQ multiplex PCR; TCRdb's copy has only in-frame clones and leaves some out. From that table come the V and J calls and clone size; the DNA was used to work out D and trimming. The sample lists 240,000 or so clones; 88% were seen once. Sequenced: peripheral blood. The receptor comes from a woman aged 25-40 years with acute or convalescent COVID-19.

The CDR3 DNA follows: TGTGCCACCAGCAGAGCACTCCGGGACATTAATGAAAAACTGTTTTTT. Protein sequence: CATSRALRDINEKLFF. The V and J genes are TRBV15 and TRBJ1-4; D is possibly TRBD1 (6 bases). This CDR3 region has 16 residues. V was cut by 1 base and J by 4 bases, with 13 bases left in between. From germline, CDR1 is LNHNV and CDR2 YYDKDF (reference sequence).